The 10 T cell receptor beta chains reported below all come from one sample, sequenced in a study of blood T cell repertoires in COVID-19 (dated by TCRdb to 2018 to 2020). To prepare the library, the immunoSEQ multiplex PCR assay was applied. The immuneACCESS repertoire file appears here via TCRdb, limited to in-frame rearrangements. These files lack a portion of the clones; in checked studies, under half of the deficit traces to unresolved V genes, and the cause of the others is not known. A total of 150,000 to 200,000 clones appear in this sample, approximately 80% of them only once. Approximately 13% of the sample rests with the top ten. The specimen was peripheral blood. These receptors came from a man between 65 and 80 years old who had recovered from COVID-19.

This clone was counted a few times. The chain joins TRBV5-1 to TRBJ1-6; unclear D gene. V was cut by 0 bases and J by 0 bases, with 4 bases left in between. Germline CDR1 and CDR2: SGHRS and YFSETQ. This CDR3 region has 15 residues. The CDR3 spells CASSLDSSYNSPLHF. CDR3 DNA: TGCGCCAGCAGCTTGGACAGCTCCTATAATTCACCCCTCCACTTT.

This clone came up once. This chain connects TRBV28 to TRBJ2-7; the match to TRBD1 covers 12 bases. The CDR3 runs to 15 residues. Germline V gives CDR1 MDHEN, CDR2 SYDVKM. Trimming took 3 bases from V and 5 from J; bases not matched to a gene: 5. Here the CDR3 reads CASSFAGTGGNEQYF. DNA for the CDR3: TGTGCCAGCAGTTTCGCCGGGACAGGGGGCAACGAGCAGTACTTC.

The chain uses TRBV19 and TRBJ1-1; 7 bases align to TRBD1. V shed 11 bases, J shed 4 bases, and the junction held 7 bases outside the gene matches. The CDR3 covers 12 residues. The germline V gene has CDR1 LNHDA and CDR2 SQIVND (reference sequence). The CDR3 is CAVREGATEAFF. The CDR3 region has the DNA TGTGCCGTTCGGGAGGGGGCCACTGAAGCTTTCTTT.

The genes are TRBV6-4 and TRBJ1-2; TRBD1 matches 8 bases. The V gene end was trimmed by 5 bases and the J gene end by 2 bases; junction bases not matched to a gene: 7. The CDR3 is made up of 15 amino acids. CDR1 is MRHNA and CDR2 is SNTAGT in the germline V gene. The CDR3 protein is CASSTQTGDNYGYTF. The CDR3 nucleotides read TGTGCCAGCAGTACTCAGACAGGGGACAACTATGGCTACACCTTC.

Here the CDR3 reads CASSIRGVDTGELFF. In nucleotides, the CDR3 is TGTGCCAGTAGTATCCGTGGAGTGGACACCGGGGAGCTGTTTTTT. The chain links TRBV19 to TRBJ2-2; no definite D call. The CDR3 spans 15 residues. Germline V gene data show CDR1 as LNHDA and CDR2 as SQIVND (reference sequence). V was trimmed by 3 bases and J by 3 bases, leaving 11 bases between them.

The sample holds a few counts of this clone. This sequence joins TRBV27 and TRBJ1-5, with D perhaps matching TRBD1 (5 bases). CDR3 size: 15 residues. Germline-derived CDR1 and CDR2 are MNHEY and SMNVEV (reference sequence). Trimming left V 2 bases short and J 11 bases short, with 19 bases between. The CDR3 reads CASSLSQGPLSSQHF. CDR3 bases: TGTGCCAGCAGTTTAAGTCAGGGCCCCCTCAGTTCCCAGCATTTT.

This clone turned up a few times. The chain joins TRBV30 to TRBJ2-3; 8 bases match TRBD2. The CDR3 consists of 14 residues. Germline values: CDR1 GTSNPN, CDR2 SVGIG (reference sequence). The trim removed 2 bases at V and 3 bases at J, leaving 4 bases unmatched. CDR3 bases: TGTGCCTGGAGTTTCGGGGGGGGAACAGATACGCAGTATTTT. Translated: CAWSFGGGTDTQYF.

V is TRBV2 and J is TRBJ2-1; TRBD2 matches at 7 bases. The CDR3 runs to 15 residues. CDR1 and CDR2 (germline): SNHLY, FYNNEI. J lost 9 bases, V lost 4 bases, and 12 bases had no gene match. The CDR3 region is CASSVELAESGEQFF. The CDR3 nucleotides are TGTGCCAGCAGTGTAGAGCTAGCGGAAAGTGGTGAGCAGTTCTTC.

This clone occurred once. This chain uses TRBV4-3 with TRBJ2-2, with TRBD2 identical over 10 bases. This CDR3 contains 22 residues. Germline assignment: CDR1 LGHNA and CDR2 YSLEER. V shed 1 base, J shed 2 bases, and the junction held 19 bases outside the gene matches. The CDR3 is CASSQGHLWSPASGRNTGELFF. The CDR3 region has the DNA TGCGCCAGCAGCCAAGGACATTTGTGGAGCCCGGCTAGCGGGAGAAACACCGGGGAGCTGTTTTTT.

The CDR3 here is CASSDTGSNQPQHF. As DNA, the CDR3 is TGTGCCAGCAGCGATACAGGGTCCAATCAGCCCCAGCATTTT. V gene TRBV5-6 combines with J gene TRBJ1-5, with D tentatively TRBD1 (6 bases). Germline CDR1 is SGHDT and CDR2 is YYEEEE. Trimming removed 4 bases from V and 3 bases from J, with 11 bases in between. This CDR3 is 14 amino acids long. Looking up the rest from reference TRBV5-6 and TRBJ1-5 gives the full variable domain: DAGVTQSPTHLIKTRGQQVTLRCSPKSGHDTVSWYQQALGQGPQFIFQYYEEEERQRGNFPDRFSGHQFPNYSSELNVNALLLGDSALYLCASSDTGSNQPQHFGDGTRLSIL.